Listed here are 16 T cell receptor beta chains from one sample, sequenced in a study of T cell clonotyping in hematopoietic cell transplantation. The method was immunoSEQ multiplex PCR; TCRdb's version includes in-frame clones alone and lacks a portion of them. The sample carries 10,000 to 15,000 clones, about 93% recorded once. Material for sequencing was peripheral blood mononuclear cells. These receptors were collected from a man aged 25 to 40 in good health. Some clones in this sample may be carry-over from other donors' samples.

CDR3 nucleotide sequence: TGTGCCAGCAGCTCGTCTAGCGGGGGGGCCACAGATACGCAGTATTTT. Translated: CASSSSSGGATDTQYF. The chain employs TRBV13 and TRBJ2-3; 12 bases are shared with TRBD2. This CDR3 is built from 16 residues. Looked up from germline, CDR1 is PRHDT and CDR2 is FYEKMQ (reference sequence). V lost 4 bases and J lost 2; bases outside the gene matches: 4.

This clone came up a few times. The V call is TRBV30, the J call TRBJ1-3, with 7 bases identical to TRBD1. Trimming cost V 5 bases and J 0 bases; bases outside gene matches: 7. The CDR3 sequence is 15 residues long. The V gene's germline CDR1 is GTSNPN and CDR2 SVGIG (reference sequence). The CDR3: CAWDRAPFSGNTIYF. The CDR3 DNA is TGTGCCTGGGACAGGGCGCCCTTCTCTGGAAACACCATATATTTT.

V and J are TRBV7-6 and TRBJ2-1; no clear D gene. Germline loops: CDR1 SGHVS, CDR2 FNYEAQ. The length of the CDR3 is 15 residues. The ends were cut back, 4 bases at V and 2 bases at J, with 12 bases in the middle. The CDR3 region is CASSSPRGAYNEQFF. The CDR3 bases are TGTGCCAGCAGCTCCCCCCGCGGAGCCTACAATGAGCAGTTCTTC. Full variable domain (outside the CDR3, taken from reference TRBV7-6 and TRBJ2-1): GAGVSQSPRYKVTKRGQDVALRCDPISGHVSLYWYRQALGQGPEFLTYFNYEAQQDKSGLPNDRFSAERPEGSISTLTIQRTEQRDSAMYRCASSSPRGAYNEQFFGPGTRLTVL.

CDR3 sequence: CASRPDRTYNEQFF. The CDR3 DNA reads as TGTGCCAGTCGCCCGGACAGGACATACAATGAGCAGTTCTTC. The rearrangement links TRBV19 to TRBJ2-1, with 7 bases fitting TRBD1. The CDR3 totals 14 residues. CDR1 is LNHDA and CDR2 is SQIVND in the germline V gene (reference sequence). V was clipped by 8 bases and J by 4 bases; unmatched bases: 8.

V and J are TRBV7-8 and TRBJ2-7; 8 bases are a match to TRBD1. This CDR3 is built from 19 residues. V trimming: 5 bases; J trimming: 3 bases; junction bases outside the gene matches: 21. Germline loops: CDR1 SGHVS, CDR2 FQNEAQ. CDR3 sequence reads: CASSPEAGGLLGPYYEQYF. CDR3 nucleotides: TGTGCCAGCAGCCCCGAAGCAGGGGGCCTCTTGGGACCCTACTACGAGCAGTACTTC.

The chain carries TRBV5-1 and TRBJ2-3, with 9 bases that match TRBD1. There are 15 residues in the CDR3. The germline gives CDR1 SGHRS, CDR2 YFSETQ. J was trimmed by 8 bases and V by 2 bases; bases with no gene match: 9. The CDR3 DNA follows: TGCGCCAGCAGCTTACTCCCGGGACAGGGTGGTACGCAGTATTTT. Protein sequence: CASSLLPGQGGTQYF.

In this sample, this clone turned up once. V is TRBV2 and J is TRBJ1-2, with D unresolved. Trimming took off 1 base at V and 3 bases at J, with 6 bases between the two ends. Germline CDR1 SNHLY, CDR2 FYNNEI. The CDR3 length is 13 residues. As DNA, the CDR3 is TGTGCCAGCAGTGAAGGTGGGGACTATGGCTACACCTTC. Protein sequence: CASSEGGDYGYTF.

V and J are TRBV19 and TRBJ2-7, with 11 bases aligning to TRBD1. This CDR3 comprises 14 residues. From germline, CDR1 is LNHDA and CDR2 SQIVND (reference sequence). V dropped 6 bases and J dropped 3; count of bases not matched to a gene: 4. CDR3 DNA: TGTGCCAGTAGAGGGACAGGGGGTAACTACGAGCAGTACTTC. Protein: CASRGTGGNYEQYF.

The chain is built from TRBV7-6 and TRBJ2-7; 8 bases agree with TRBD2. J lost 2 bases, V lost 5 bases, and 11 bases had no gene match. This CDR3 comprises 16 residues. CDR1 is SGHVS and CDR2 is FNYEAQ in the germline V gene. The CDR3 protein is CASSPGGGGLAYEQYF. The CDR3 nucleotides read TGTGCCAGCAGCCCCGGAGGGGGGGGACTAGCCTACGAGCAGTACTTC.

This chain joins TRBV6-5 and TRBJ2-3; 8 bases match TRBD2. Per the germline V gene, CDR1 is MNHEY and CDR2 is SVGAGI. With V trimmed by 2 bases and J by 4 bases, 5 bases remained unmatched. The CDR3 totals 15 residues. CDR3 region: CASSYGLAGSDTQYF. CDR3 nucleotide sequence: TGTGCCAGCAGTTACGGACTAGCAGGGTCAGATACGCAGTATTTT.

The chain recombines TRBV6-5 with TRBJ2-2, with 8 nucleotides matching TRBD2. Unmatched junction bases numbered 1, after V lost 6 bases and J lost 1 base. Germline CDR1 reads MNHEY; CDR2 reads SVGAGI. The CDR3 has 14 residues. Written as DNA, the CDR3 is TGTGCCAGCAGGGGGACTAGGAACACCGGGGAGCTGTTTTTT. Translating gives CASRGTRNTGELFF.

The chain links TRBV20-1 to TRBJ1-1; no clear D gene. The CDR3 has 11 amino acids. Trimming removed 2 bases from V and 7 bases from J, with 8 bases in between. Germline V gene data show CDR1 as DFQATT and CDR2 as SNEGSKA (reference sequence). The CDR3 DNA reads as TGCAGTGCTAGAATGGGTGGTGAAGCTTTCTTT. This translates into CSARMGGEAFF.

V is TRBV4-1 and J is TRBJ1-2; unclear D gene. The V and J ends lost 1 base and 2 bases respectively, with 11 bases between them. Germline loops: CDR1 MGHRA, CDR2 YSYEKL. The CDR3 length is 15 residues. CDR3 coding DNA: TGCGCCAGCAGCCAAGCTGGCTTAGCCAACTATGGCTACACCTTC. It specifies CASSQAGLANYGYTF.

The V and J genes are TRBV30 and TRBJ2-7; no definite D call. V was shortened by 0 bases and J by 10 bases, with 16 bases between the two germline ends. The germline CDR1 and CDR2 sequences are GTSNPN and SVGIG (reference sequence). The CDR3 has 13 amino acids. The CDR3 DNA sequence: TGTGCCTGGAGTGTACACGGGCCGACAAGACAGTACTTC. Translated, it gives CAWSVHGPTRQYF.

The CDR3 loop is CASSLLQDYVGELFF. The CDR3 region has the DNA TGTGCCAGCAGTCTCCTCCAGGATTATGTCGGGGAGCTGTTTTTT. The chain is built from TRBV5-5 and TRBJ2-2; D gene uncertain. V gave up 5 bases and J gave up 7 bases, with 18 bases separating them. This CDR3 spans 15 amino acids. Per the germline V gene, CDR1 is SGHKS and CDR2 is YYEKEE (reference sequence).

The CDR3: CAGSGAGTYNEQFF. As DNA, the CDR3 is TGCGCCGGATCGGGGGCAGGGACCTACAATGAGCAGTTCTTC. The chain has TRBV4-1 and TRBJ2-1; either TRBD1 or TRBD2 may supply D (6 bases each). The V gene's germline CDR1 is MGHRA and CDR2 YSYEKL. Deletions cut 11 bases from V and 2 bases from J, with 16 bases between. The CDR3 length is 14 residues.